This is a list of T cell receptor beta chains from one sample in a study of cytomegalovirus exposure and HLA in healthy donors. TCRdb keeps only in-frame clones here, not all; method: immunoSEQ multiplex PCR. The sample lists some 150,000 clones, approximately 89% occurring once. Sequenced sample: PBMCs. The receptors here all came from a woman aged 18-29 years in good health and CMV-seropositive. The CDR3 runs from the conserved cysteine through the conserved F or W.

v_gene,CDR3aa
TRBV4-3,CASSQELTAGGLSYEQYF
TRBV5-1,CASSLAPGLEADTQYF
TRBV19,CASSIIGQSEEQYF
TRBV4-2,CASSQDIGARNGYTF
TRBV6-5,CASSYYPRSSYEQYF
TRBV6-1,CASSPSGGTDTQYF
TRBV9,CASSVAGQTYGYTF
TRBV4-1,CASRPIHGVTYEQYF
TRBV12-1,CASSPLGGAAGNTIYF
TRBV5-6,CASSLRLAGLQETQYF
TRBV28,CASSLFRLRRYGYTF
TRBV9,CASSVWDNLWNEQFF
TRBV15,CATSRDQRTGTTEAFF
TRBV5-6,CASSLYGGTNQPQHF
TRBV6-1,CATTGTSDTGELFF
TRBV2,CASREDRGTEAFF
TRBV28,CASSQTVSYGYTF
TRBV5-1,CASSLVGQTSSYNSPLHF
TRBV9,CASSVAGGLTEAFF
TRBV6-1,CASSGRANYGYTF
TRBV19,CASSLDRGTGELFF
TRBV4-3,CASSRGQVTDTQYF
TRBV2,CASSDRGPTYEQYF
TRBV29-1,CSVEITANTEAFF
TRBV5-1,CASSLGGREFDEQYF
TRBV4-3,CASSQEPKGDSYGYTF
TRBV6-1,CASSVLSVDTGELFF
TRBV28,CASSFAYHRELFF
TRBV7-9,CASSPQGGTEAFF
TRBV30,CARTDRFKSGELFF
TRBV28,CAAFGTSGETQYF
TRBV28,CASSTGYPFFNSPLHF
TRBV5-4,CASSLGSRGGADTQYF
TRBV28,CASSFQGAGGYGYTF
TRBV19,CASSIDMDRGPGGYTF
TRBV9,CASSVGGGHHNEQFF
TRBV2,CASSGLRGAHEAFF
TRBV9,CASSVVGTSGGTDTQYF
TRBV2,CATGSRSYNEQFF
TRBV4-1,CASSPRGDYGYTF
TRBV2,CASSGVLQSGNEKLFF
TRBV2,CASTGTGSNEKLFF
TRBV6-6,CASSDRQGLYGYTF
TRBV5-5,CASSLIEQKSYGYTF
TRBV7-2,CASSFPLAGGSYNEQFF
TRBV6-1,CASSEARQGGYTF
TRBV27,CASSRDRANQPQHF
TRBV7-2,CASSPGGTKQETQYF